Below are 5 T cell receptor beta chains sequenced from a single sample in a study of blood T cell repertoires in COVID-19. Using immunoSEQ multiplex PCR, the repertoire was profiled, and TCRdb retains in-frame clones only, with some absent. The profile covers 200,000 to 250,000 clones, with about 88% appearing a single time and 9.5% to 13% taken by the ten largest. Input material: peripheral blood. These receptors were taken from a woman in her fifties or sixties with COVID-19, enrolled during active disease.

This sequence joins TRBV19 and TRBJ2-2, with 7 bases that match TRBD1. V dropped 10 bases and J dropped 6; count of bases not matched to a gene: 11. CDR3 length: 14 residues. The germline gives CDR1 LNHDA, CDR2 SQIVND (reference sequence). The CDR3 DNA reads TGTGCCACTAGGGAGAGGGGGCTTGCCGGGGAGCTGTTTTTT. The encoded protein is CATRERGLAGELFF.

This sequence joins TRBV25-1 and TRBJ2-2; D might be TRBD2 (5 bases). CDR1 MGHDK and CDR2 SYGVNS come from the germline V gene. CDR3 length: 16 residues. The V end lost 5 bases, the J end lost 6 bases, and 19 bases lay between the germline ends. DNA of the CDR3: TGTGCCAGCAGTACTTCCTTCGGATTAGCGCCCGGGGAGCTGTTTTTT. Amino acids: CASSTSFGLAPGELFF.

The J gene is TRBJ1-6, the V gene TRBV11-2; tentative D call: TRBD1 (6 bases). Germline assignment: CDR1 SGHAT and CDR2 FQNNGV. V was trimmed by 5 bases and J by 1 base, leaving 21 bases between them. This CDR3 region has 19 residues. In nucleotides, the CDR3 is TGTGCCAGCAGCGCCCGCCGCAACAGGGTGAGATCCTATAATTCACCCCTCCACTTT. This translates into CASSARRNRVRSYNSPLHF.

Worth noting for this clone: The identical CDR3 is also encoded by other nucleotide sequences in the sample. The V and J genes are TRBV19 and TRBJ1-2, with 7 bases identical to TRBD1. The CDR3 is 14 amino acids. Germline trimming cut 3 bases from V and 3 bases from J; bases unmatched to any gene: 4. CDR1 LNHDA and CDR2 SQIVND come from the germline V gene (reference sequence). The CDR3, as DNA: TGTGCCAGTAGTATCCGAGGGGGCCACTATGGCTACACCTTC. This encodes CASSIRGGHYGYTF.

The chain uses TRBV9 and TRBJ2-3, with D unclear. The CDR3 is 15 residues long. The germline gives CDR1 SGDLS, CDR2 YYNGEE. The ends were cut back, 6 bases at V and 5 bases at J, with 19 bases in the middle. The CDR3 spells CASTRLYDLRDTQYF. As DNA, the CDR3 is TGTGCCAGCACCCGTCTATATGATCTGAGAGATACGCAGTATTTT.